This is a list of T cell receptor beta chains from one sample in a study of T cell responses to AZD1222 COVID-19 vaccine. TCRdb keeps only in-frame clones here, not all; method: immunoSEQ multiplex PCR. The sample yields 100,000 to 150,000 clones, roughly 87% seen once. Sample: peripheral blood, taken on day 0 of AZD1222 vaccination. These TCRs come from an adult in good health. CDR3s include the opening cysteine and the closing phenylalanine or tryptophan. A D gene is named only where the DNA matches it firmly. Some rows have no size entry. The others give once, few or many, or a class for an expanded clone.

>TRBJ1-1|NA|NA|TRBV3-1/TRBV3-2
CASSRDRNEAFF
TGTGCCAGCAGCCGCGACAGAAACGAAGCTTTCTTT
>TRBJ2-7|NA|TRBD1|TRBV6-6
CASRWGQGAYEQYF
TGTGCCAGCAGGTGGGGACAGGGAGCCTACGAGCAGTACTTC
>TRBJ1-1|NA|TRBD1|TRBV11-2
CASSSGRGGFMNTEAFF
TGTGCCAGCAGCTCGGGCAGGGGGGGGTTCATGAACACTGAAGCTTTCTTT
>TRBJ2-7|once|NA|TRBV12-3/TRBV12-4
CASSSSTIYEQYF
TGTGCCAGCAGTTCCTCGACTATCTACGAGCAGTACTTC
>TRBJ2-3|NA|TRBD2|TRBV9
CASRSGGATDTQYF
TGTGCCAGCAGGAGCGGGGGGGCAACAGATACGCAGTATTTT
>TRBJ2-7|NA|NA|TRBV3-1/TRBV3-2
CASSQEGGARDSYEQYF
TGTGCCAGCAGCCAAGAAGGGGGGGCCAGAGATTCCTACGAGCAGTACTTC
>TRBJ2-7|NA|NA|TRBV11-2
CASSFDGTFEEQYF
TGTGCCAGCAGCTTCGACGGGACCTTCGAAGAGCAGTACTTC
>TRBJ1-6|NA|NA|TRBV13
CASSLGSGPGALHF
TGTGCCAGCAGCTTAGGGTCCGGACCCGGGGCCCTCCACTTT
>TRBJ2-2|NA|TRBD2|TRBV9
CASSVVVSGGTGELFF
TGTGCCAGCAGCGTAGTGGTGAGCGGGGGCACCGGGGAGCTGTTTTTT
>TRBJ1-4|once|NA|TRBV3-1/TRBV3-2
CASSQEPVEKLFF
TGTGCCAGCAGCCAAGAGCCGGTCGAAAAACTGTTTTTT
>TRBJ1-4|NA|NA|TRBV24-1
CATSVGKPVKLFF
TGTGCCACCAGTGTTGGGAAGCCAGTAAAACTGTTTTTT
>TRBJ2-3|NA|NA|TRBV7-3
CASSLKELGTQYF
TGTGCCAGCAGCTTAAAAGAGTTGGGGACGCAGTATTTT
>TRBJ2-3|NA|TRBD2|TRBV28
CASTTSGAGDTQYF
TGTGCCAGCACCACTAGCGGGGCGGGAGATACGCAGTATTTT
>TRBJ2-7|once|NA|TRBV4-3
CASSQFGPGPAVYEQYF
TGCGCCAGCAGCCAATTTGGCCCGGGACCCGCAGTTTACGAGCAGTACTTC
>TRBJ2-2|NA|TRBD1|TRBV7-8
CASSSGTVTGELFF
TGTGCCAGCAGCTCAGGGACAGTGACCGGGGAGCTGTTTTTT
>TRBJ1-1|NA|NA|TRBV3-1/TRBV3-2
CASSQDLTGTEAFF
TGTGCCAGCAGCCAAGATCTCACGGGCACTGAAGCTTTCTTT
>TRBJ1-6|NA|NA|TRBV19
CASSIDRDLAYNSPLHF
TGTGCCAGTAGTATAGATCGGGACCTGGCCTATAATTCACCCCTCCACTTT
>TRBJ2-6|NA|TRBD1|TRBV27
CASSLGTVPGANVLTF
TGTGCCAGCAGTTTAGGGACAGTTCCTGGGGCCAACGTCCTGACTTTC
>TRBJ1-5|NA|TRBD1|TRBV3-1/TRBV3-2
CASSQVVGDRGQPQHF
TGTGCCAGCAGCCAAGTCGTAGGGGACAGGGGTCAGCCCCAGCATTTT
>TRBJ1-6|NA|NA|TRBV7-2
CASSPPPGLGSPLHF
TGTGCCAGCAGCCCCCCCCCGGGGCTGGGTTCACCCCTCCACTTT
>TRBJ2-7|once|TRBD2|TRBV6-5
CASRTSGGSYEQYF
TGTGCCAGCAGAACTAGCGGGGGTTCCTACGAGCAGTACTTC
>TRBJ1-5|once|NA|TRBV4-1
CASSQDREQFSNQPQHF
TGCGCCAGCAGCCAAGATCGGGAGCAGTTTTCAAATCAGCCCCAGCATTTT
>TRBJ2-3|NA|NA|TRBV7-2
CASSSTAGTDTQYF
TGTGCCAGCAGCTCGACCGCGGGGACAGATACGCAGTATTTT
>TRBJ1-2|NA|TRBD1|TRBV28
CASSLSPGQGGGYTF
TGTGCCAGCAGTTTATCTCCGGGACAGGGGGGCGGCTACACCTTC
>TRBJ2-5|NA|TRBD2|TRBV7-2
CASSLVLQRGWEETQYF
TGTGCCAGCAGCTTAGTACTCCAGCGGGGGTGGGAAGAGACCCAGTACTTC
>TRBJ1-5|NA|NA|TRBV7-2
CASSLGQPNQPQHF
TGTGCCAGCAGCTTAGGGCAGCCTAATCAGCCCCAGCATTTT
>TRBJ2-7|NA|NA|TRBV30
CAWRAITGTEQYF
TGTGCCTGGAGGGCCATTACAGGGACCGAGCAGTACTTC
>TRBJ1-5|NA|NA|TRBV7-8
CASSVDEGNQPQHF
TGTGCCAGCAGCGTTGACGAGGGAAATCAGCCCCAGCATTTT
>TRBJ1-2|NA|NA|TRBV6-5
CASSYVGTASYGYTF
TGTGCCAGCAGTTACGTAGGAACAGCATCCTATGGCTACACCTTC
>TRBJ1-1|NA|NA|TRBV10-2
CASSVWIVDSEAFF
TGCGCCAGCAGTGTTTGGATCGTGGATTCTGAAGCTTTCTTT
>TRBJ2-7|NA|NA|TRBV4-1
CASSPGGGGTTYEQYF
TGCGCCAGCAGCCCCGGTGGGGGGGGCACTACCTACGAGCAGTACTTC
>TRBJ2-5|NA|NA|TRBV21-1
CASPTAGGETQYF
TGTGCCAGCCCAACCGCAGGAGGAGAGACCCAGTACTTC
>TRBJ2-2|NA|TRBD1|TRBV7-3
CASSPQGALNTGELFF
TGTGCCAGCAGCCCCCAGGGGGCTCTGAACACCGGGGAGCTGTTTTTT
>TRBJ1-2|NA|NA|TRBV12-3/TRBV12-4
CASSPGYGYTF
TGTGCCAGCAGTCCAGGGTACGGCTACACCTTC
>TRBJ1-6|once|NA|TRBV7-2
CASSLQTPNSPLHF
TGTGCCAGCAGCTTACAGACACCCAATTCACCCCTCCACTTT
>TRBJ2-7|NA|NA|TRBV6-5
CASSPGPTGRYEQYF
TGTGCCAGCAGTCCTGGGCCCACGGGGCGCTACGAGCAGTACTTC
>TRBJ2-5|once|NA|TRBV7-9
CASSSPNQETQYF
TGTGCCAGCAGCTCCCCGAATCAAGAGACCCAGTACTTC
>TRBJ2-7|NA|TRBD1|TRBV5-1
CASRGRDRGRYEQYF
TGCGCCAGCAGGGGCCGGGACAGGGGGCGTTACGAGCAGTACTTC
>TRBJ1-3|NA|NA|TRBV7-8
CASIWGTDHSGNTIYF
TGTGCCAGCATCTGGGGCACCGATCACTCTGGAAACACCATATATTTT
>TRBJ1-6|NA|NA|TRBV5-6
CASSTDAASVYSPLHF
TGTGCCAGCAGCACGGACGCGGCTTCGGTTTATTCACCCCTCCACTTT
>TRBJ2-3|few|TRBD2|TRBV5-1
CASNQMTSGGLTDTQYF
TGCGCCAGCAACCAAATGACTAGCGGGGGGCTCACAGATACGCAGTATTTT
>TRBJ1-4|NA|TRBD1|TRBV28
CASRPLTGGNEKLFF
TGTGCCAGCAGACCCCTGACAGGGGGCAATGAAAAACTGTTTTTT
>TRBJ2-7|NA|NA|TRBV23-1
CASSLTAGQLSYEQYF
TGCGCCAGCAGTCTTACCGCGGGGCAACTATCCTACGAGCAGTACTTC
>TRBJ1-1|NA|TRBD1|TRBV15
CATSREQGGSTEAFF
TGTGCCACCAGCAGAGAGCAGGGGGGTTCCACTGAAGCTTTCTTT
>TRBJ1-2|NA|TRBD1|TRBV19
CASSGTAYGYTF
TGTGCCAGTAGCGGGACAGCCTATGGCTACACCTTC
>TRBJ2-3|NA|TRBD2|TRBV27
CASSLSSGTWQSDTQYF
TGTGCCAGCAGTTTATCGAGCGGGACTTGGCAGTCTGATACGCAGTATTTT
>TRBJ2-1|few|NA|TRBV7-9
CASSQFLGGSYNEQFF
TGTGCCAGCAGCCAATTTTTAGGGGGATCCTACAATGAGCAGTTCTTC
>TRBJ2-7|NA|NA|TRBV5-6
CASSFGSFYEQYF
TGTGCCAGCAGCTTTGGGTCCTTCTACGAGCAGTACTTC
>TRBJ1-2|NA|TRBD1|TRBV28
CASSQSTGVNYGYTF
TGTGCCAGCAGCCAAAGTACAGGGGTGAACTATGGCTACACCTTC
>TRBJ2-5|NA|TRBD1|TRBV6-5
CASSYRTGRETQYF
TGTGCCAGCAGTTACAGGACAGGGAGGGAGACCCAGTACTTC
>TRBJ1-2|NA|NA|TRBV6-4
CASSDGGYGGYTF
TGTGCCAGCAGTGACGGTGGGTACGGAGGCTACACCTTC
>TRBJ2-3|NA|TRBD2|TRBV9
CASSVEGGGATDTQYF
TGTGCCAGCAGCGTAGAGGGCGGGGGGGCGACAGATACGCAGTATTTT
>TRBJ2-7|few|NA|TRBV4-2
CASSPGIRGEQYF
TGTGCCAGCAGCCCCGGTATCCGGGGCGAGCAGTACTTC
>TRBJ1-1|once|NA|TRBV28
CASQGGYMNTEAFF
TGTGCCAGCCAAGGTGGGTACATGAACACTGAAGCTTTCTTT
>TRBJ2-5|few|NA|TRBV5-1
CASSRGMETQYF
TGCGCCAGCAGCCGGGGAATGGAGACCCAGTACTTC
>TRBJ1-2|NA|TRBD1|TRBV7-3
CASSSGTGNGYTF
TGTGCCAGCAGCTCCGGGACAGGGAACGGCTACACCTTC
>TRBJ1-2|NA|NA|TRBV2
CASRSGMISGYTF
TGTGCCAGCAGATCTGGGATGATTAGCGGCTACACCTTC
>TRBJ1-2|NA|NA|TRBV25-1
CASSSSQGNYGYTF
TGTGCCAGCAGCTCCTCCCAGGGGAACTATGGCTACACCTTC